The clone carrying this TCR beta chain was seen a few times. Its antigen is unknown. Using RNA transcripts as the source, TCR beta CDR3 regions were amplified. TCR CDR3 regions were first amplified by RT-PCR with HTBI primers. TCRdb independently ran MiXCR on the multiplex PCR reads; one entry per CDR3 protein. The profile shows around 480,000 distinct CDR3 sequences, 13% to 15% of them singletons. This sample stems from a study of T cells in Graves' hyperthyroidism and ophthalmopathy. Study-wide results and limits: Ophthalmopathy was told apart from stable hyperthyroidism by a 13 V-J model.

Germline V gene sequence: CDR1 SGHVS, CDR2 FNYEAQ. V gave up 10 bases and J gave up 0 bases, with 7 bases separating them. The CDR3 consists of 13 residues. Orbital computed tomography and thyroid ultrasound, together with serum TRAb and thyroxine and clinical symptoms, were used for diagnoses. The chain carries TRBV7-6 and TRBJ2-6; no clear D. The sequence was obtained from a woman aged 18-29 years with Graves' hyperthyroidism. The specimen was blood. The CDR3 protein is CATQSSGANVLTF. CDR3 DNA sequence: TGTGCCACCCAGAGCTCTGGGGCCAACGTCCTGACTTTC. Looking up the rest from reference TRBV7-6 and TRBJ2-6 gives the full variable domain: GAGVSQSPRYKVTKRGQDVALRCDPISGHVSLYWYRQALGQGPEFLTYFNYEAQQDKSGLPNDRFSAERPEGSISTLTIQRTEQRDSAMYRCATQSSGANVLTFGAGSRLTVL.